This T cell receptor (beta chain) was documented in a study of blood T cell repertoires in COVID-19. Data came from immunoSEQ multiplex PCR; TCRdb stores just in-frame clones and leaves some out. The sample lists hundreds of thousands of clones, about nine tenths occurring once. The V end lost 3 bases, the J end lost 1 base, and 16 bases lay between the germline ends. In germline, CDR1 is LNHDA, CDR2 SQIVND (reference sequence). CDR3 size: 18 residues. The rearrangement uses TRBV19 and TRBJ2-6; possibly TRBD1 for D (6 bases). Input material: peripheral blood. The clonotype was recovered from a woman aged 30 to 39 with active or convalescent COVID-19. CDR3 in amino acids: CASSMNGRGISGANVLTF. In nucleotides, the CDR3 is TGTGCCAGTAGTATGAACGGCAGGGGAATATCTGGGGCCAACGTCCTGACTTTC. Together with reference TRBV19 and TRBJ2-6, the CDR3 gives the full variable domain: DGGITQSPKYLFRKEGQNVTLSCEQNLNHDAMYWYRQDPGQGLRLIYYSQIVNDFQKGDIAEGYSVSREKKESFPLTVTSAQKNPTAFYLCASSMNGRGISGANVLTFGAGSRLTVL.